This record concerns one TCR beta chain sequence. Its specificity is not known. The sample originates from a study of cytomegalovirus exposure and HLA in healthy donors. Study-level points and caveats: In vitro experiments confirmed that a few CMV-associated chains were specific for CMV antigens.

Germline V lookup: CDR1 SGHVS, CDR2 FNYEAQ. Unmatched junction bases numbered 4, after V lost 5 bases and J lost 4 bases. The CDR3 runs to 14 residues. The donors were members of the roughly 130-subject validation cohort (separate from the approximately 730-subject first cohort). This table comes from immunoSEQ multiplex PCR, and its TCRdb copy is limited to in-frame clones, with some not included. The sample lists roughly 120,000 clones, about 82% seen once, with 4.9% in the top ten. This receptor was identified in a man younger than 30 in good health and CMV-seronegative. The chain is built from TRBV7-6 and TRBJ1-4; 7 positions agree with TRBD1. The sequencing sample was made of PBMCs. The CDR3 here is CASSPRDSNEKLFF. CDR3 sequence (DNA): TGTGCCAGCAGCCCCCGGGACAGTAATGAAAAACTGTTTTTT.